Following are 2 T cell receptor beta chains from one sample sequenced in a study of CD8 T cells in ankylosing spondylitis. TCRdb re-called the 5' RACE reads through MiXCR, storing one row per CDR3 protein. The sample lists roughly 250,000 distinct CDR3 sequences, roughly 8.6% occurring once. Material for sequencing was blood, either unsorted or a sorted T cell fraction (not recorded which). These receptors were collected from a male donor with ankylosing spondylitis or in good health (not recorded which).

About this clonotype itself: This may arise from a read error, as a much more abundant clone is one base away. The chain links TRBV12-3 or TRBV12-4 to TRBJ2-7, with D perhaps matching TRBD2 (6 bases). The CDR3 is 15 amino acids. Trimming took off 5 bases at V and 6 bases at J, with 20 bases between the two ends. The CDR3: CASSPLTRQRGEQYF. The CDR3 nucleotides read TGTGCCAGCAGTCCTTTGACTAGACAACGTGGCGAGCAGTACTTC.

In its sample, this clonotype was seen many times. J is TRBJ2-2 and V is TRBV29-1; D gene uncertain. Trimming took off 5 bases at V and 6 bases at J, with 10 bases between the two ends. CDR1 and CDR2 (germline): SQVTM, ANQGSEA. CDR3 length equals 12 residues. CDR3 loop: CSVRSDAGELFF. The CDR3 region has the DNA TGCAGCGTTCGGAGTGACGCCGGGGAGCTGTTTTTT.